This passage covers 3 T cell receptor beta chains from one sample sequenced in a study of CXCR3-negative and CXCR3-positive naive CD8 T cells. General study findings and limits: When CXCR3-positive naive cells were set against CXCR3-negative naive cells, the former had more hydrophobic TRB CDR3s.

Antigen specificity for these receptors is unknown. UMI labels and 5' RACE were used to prepare the TRB cDNA libraries. Reanalyzing the 5' RACE reads, TCRdb keeps one entry per CDR3 protein, without DNA. This table lists roughly 60,000 distinct CDR3 sequences. The sequencing sample was made of naive CXCR3+ CD8+ T cells from blood. As to subset: CD45RO-CCR7+CD27+CD95- naive CD8+ T cells expressing CXCR3 (TNR3+). These receptors were collected from a human donor in good health. Some clones in this sample may be carry-over from other donors' samples.

The chain joins TRBV15 to TRBJ2-5; TCRdb names TRBD2, which stays unverified in the absence of DNA. The germline CDR1 and CDR2 sequences are LNHNV and YYDKDF (reference sequence). The CDR3 loop spans 16 amino acids. The CDR3 loop is CATSLGSSGTKETQYF.

V and J are TRBV29-1 and TRBJ2-1; TCRdb reports TRBD2, a call that lacks DNA to check it against. There are 16 residues in the CDR3. CDR1 and CDR2 from the germline V gene are SQVTM and ANQGSEA. CDR3 sequence reads: CSVEEPTSGRDNEQFF.

The chain carries TRBV6-2 or TRBV6-3 and TRBJ2-7; the D call of TRBD2 rests on TCRdb alone, since no DNA is present to check it. The CDR3 is 20 amino acids. Germline V gene data show CDR1 as MNHEY and CDR2 as SVGEGT. CDR3 region: CASTNTRDPSGIYFSYEQYF.